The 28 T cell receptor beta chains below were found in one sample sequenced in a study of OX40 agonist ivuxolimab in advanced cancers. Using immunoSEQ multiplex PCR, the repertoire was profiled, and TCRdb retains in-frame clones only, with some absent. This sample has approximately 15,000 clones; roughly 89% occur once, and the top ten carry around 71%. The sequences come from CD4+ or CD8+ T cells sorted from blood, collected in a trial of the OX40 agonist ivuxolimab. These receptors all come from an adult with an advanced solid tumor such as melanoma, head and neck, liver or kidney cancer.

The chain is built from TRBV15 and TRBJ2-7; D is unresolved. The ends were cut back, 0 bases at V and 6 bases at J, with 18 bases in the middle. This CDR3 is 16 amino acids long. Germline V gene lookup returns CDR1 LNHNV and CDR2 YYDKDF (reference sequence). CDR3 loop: CATSREGIDPPSEQYF. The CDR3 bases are TGTGCCACCAGCAGAGAGGGAATAGACCCCCCCAGCGAGCAGTACTTC. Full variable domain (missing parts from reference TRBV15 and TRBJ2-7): DAMVIQNPRYQVTQFGKPVTLSCSQTLNHNVMYWYQQKSSQAPKLLFHYYDKDFNNEADTPDNFQSRRPNTSFCFLDIRSPGLGDTAMYLCATSREGIDPPSEQYFGPGTRLTVT.

This CDR3 reads CASSLTSFNEQFF. The CDR3 DNA reads as TGCGCCAGCAGCTTGACTAGCTTCAATGAGCAGTTCTTC. The rearrangement joins TRBV5-1 to TRBJ2-1, with a possible D match to TRBD2 (6 bases). The germline CDR1 and CDR2 sequences are SGHRS and YFSETQ. This CDR3 has 13 residues. V was clipped by 1 base and J by 6 bases, with 8 bases between them. Full variable domain (outside the CDR3, taken from reference TRBV5-1 and TRBJ2-1): KAGVTQTPRYLIKTRGQQVTLSCSPISGHRSVSWYQQTPGQGLQFLFEYFSETQRNKGNFPGRFSGRQFSNSRSEMNVSTLELGDSALYLCASSLTSFNEQFFGPGTRLTVL.

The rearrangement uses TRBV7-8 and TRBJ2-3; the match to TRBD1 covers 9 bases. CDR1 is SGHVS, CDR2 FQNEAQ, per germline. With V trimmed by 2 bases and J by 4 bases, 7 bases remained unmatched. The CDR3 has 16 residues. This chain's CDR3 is CASSLSTGGFSDTQYF. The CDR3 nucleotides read TGTGCCAGCAGCTTAAGTACAGGGGGCTTTTCAGATACGCAGTATTTT.

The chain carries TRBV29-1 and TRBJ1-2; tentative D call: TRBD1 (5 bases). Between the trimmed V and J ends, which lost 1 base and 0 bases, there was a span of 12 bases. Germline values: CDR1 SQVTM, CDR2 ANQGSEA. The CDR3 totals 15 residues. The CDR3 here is CSVEGQGITNYGYTF. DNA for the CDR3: TGCAGCGTTGAAGGGCAGGGAATAACTAACTATGGCTACACCTTC.

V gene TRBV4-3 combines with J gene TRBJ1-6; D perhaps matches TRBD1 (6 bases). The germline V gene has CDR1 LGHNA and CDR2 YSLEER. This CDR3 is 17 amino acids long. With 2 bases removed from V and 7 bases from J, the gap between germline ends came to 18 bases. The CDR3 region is CASSQLNYRVNNSPLHF. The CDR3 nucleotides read TGCGCCAGCAGCCAATTAAACTACAGGGTAAACAATTCACCCCTCCACTTT.

This chain's CDR3 is CASSGIYQETQYF. The CDR3, as DNA: TGCGCCAGCAGCGGGATCTACCAAGAGACCCAGTACTTC. The genes are TRBV4-1 and TRBJ2-5; no clear D. V lost 5 bases and J lost 0, with 7 bases in between. This CDR3 comprises 13 residues. Germline lookup yields CDR1 MGHRA and CDR2 YSYEKL.

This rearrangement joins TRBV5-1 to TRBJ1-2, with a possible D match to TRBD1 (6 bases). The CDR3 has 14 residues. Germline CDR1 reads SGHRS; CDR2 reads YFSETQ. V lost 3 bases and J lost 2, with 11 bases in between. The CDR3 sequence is CASSSTGLNYGYTF. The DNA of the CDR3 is TGCGCCAGCAGCTCTACAGGGCTAAACTATGGCTACACCTTC.

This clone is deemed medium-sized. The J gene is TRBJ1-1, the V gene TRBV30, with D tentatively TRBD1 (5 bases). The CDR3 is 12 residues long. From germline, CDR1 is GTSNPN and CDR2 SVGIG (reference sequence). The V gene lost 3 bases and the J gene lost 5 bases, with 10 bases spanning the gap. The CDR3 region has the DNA TGTGCCTGGAGGACCAGGGTAACTGAAGCTTTCTTT. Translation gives CAWRTRVTEAFF.

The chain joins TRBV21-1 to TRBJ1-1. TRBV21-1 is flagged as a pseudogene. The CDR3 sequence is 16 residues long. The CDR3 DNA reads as TGTGCCAGCAGAATTGGGTTAGCTACACAACGCACTGAAGCTTTCTTT. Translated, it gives CASRIGLATQRTEAFF.

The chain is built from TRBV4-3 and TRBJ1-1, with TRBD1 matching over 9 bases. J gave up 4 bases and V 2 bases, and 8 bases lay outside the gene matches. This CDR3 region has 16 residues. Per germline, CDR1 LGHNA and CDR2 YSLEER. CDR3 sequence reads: CASSQLNRGRVTEAFF. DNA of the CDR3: TGCGCCAGCAGCCAATTGAACAGGGGGCGCGTCACTGAAGCTTTCTTT.

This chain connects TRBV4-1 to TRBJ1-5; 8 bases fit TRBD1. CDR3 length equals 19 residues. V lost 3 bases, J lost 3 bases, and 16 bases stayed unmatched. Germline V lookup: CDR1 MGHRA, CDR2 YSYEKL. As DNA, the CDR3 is TGCGCCAGCAGCCACGCTCCCTACGGGGAGGACAGGGACAATCAGCCCCAGCATTTT. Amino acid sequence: CASSHAPYGEDRDNQPQHF.

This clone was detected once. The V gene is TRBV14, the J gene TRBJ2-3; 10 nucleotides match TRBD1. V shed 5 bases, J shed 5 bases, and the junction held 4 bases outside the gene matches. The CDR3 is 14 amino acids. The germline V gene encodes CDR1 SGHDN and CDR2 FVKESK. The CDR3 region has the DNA TGTGCCAGCAGCATCCGGGACAGGGGAGATACGCAGTATTTT. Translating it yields CASSIRDRGDTQYF.

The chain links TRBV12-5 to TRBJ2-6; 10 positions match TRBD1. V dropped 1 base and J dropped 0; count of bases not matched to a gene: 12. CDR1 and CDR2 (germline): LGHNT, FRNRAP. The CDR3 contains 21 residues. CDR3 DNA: TGTGCTAGTGGTTTGGCGACCGGGACAGGGGAAGCCCTCTCTGGGGCCAACGTCCTGACTTTC. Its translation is CASGLATGTGEALSGANVLTF.

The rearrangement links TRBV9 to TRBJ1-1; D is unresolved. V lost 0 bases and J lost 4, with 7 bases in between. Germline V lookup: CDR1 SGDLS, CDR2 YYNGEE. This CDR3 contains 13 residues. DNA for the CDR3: TGTGCCAGCAGCGTAGACCTGGGCACTGAAGCTTTCTTT. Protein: CASSVDLGTEAFF.

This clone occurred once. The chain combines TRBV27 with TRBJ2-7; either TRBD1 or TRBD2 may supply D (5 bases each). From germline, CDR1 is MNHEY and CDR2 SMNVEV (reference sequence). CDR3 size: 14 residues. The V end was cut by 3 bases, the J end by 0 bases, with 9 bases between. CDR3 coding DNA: TGTGCCAGCAGTTTGGCAGGGAGCTCCTACGAGCAGTACTTC. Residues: CASSLAGSSYEQYF.

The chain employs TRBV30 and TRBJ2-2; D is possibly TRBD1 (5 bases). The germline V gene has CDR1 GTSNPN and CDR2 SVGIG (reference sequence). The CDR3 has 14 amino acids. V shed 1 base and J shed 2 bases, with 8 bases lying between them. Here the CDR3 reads CAWSAGANTGELFF. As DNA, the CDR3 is TGTGCCTGGAGTGCTGGGGCCAACACCGGGGAGCTGTTTTTT.

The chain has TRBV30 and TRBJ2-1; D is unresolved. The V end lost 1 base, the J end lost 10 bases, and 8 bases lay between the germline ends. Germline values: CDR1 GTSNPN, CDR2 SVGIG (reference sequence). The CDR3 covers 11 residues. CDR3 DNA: TGTGCCTGGAGTGAGGTTCAGGAGCAGTTCTTC. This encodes CAWSEVQEQFF.

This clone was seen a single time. The CDR3 loop reads CASSTQGKPQHF. Written as DNA, the CDR3 is TGTGCCAGCAGTACACAGGGGAAGCCCCAGCATTTT. The rearrangement joins TRBV27 to TRBJ1-5; 7 nucleotides agree with TRBD1. V lost 5 bases, J lost 8 bases, and 3 bases stayed unmatched. CDR1 MNHEY and CDR2 SMNVEV come from the germline V gene (reference sequence). This CDR3 is 12 amino acids long.

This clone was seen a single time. CDR3: CASSGGAGGLKGIQYF. The DNA of the CDR3 is TGTGCCAGTAGTGGGGGGGCAGGTGGACTGAAGGGGATTCAGTACTTC. The V call is TRBV19, the J call TRBJ2-4, with a possible D match to TRBD2 (7 bases). CDR1 and CDR2 (germline): LNHDA, SQIVND (reference sequence). This CDR3 spans 16 amino acids. V was pared by 5 bases and J by 10 bases, with 24 bases between.

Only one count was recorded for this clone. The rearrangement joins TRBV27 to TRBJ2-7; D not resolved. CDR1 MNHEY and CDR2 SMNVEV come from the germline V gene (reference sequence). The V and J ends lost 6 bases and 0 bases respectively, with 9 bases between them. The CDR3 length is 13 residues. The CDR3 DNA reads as TGTGCCAGCAGCCACTCAAGCTCCTACGAGCAGTACTTC. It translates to CASSHSSSYEQYF.

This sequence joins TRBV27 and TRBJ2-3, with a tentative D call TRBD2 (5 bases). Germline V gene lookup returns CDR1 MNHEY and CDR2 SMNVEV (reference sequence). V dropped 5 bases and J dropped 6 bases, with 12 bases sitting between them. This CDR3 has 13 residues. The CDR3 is CASSPYGGDTQYF. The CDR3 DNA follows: TGTGCCAGCAGTCCGTACGGCGGGGATACGCAGTATTTT.

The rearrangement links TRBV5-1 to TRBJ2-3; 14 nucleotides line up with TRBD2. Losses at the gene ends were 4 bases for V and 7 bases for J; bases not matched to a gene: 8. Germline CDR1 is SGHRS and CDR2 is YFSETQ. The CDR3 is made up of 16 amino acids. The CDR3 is CASSPAGTSGRNTQYF. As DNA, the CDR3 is TGCGCCAGCAGCCCGGCCGGGACTAGCGGGAGAAATACGCAGTATTTT.

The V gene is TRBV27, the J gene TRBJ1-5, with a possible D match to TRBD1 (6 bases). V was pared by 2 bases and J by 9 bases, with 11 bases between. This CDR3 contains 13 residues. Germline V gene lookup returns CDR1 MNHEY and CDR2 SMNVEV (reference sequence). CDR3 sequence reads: CASSLTGFRPQHF. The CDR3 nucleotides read TGTGCCAGCAGTTTAACAGGGTTTCGGCCCCAGCATTTT.

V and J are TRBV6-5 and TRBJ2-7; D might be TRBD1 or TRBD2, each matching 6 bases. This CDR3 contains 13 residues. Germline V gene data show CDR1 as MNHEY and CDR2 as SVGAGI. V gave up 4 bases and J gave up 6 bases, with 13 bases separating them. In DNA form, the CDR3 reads TGTGCCAGCAGTTTACCGGGGGCAATCGAGCAGTACTTC. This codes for CASSLPGAIEQYF.

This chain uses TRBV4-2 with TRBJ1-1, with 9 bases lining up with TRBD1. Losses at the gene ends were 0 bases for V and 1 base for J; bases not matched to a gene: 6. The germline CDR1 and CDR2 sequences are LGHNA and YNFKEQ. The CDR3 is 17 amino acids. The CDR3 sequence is CASSQEGGTGPNTEAFF. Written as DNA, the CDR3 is TGTGCCAGCAGCCAAGAAGGGGGGACAGGGCCGAACACTGAAGCTTTCTTT.

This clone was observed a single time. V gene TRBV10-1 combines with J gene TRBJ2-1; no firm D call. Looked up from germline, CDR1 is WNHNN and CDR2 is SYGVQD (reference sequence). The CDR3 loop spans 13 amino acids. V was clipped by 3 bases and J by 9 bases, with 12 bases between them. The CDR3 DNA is TGCGCCAGCAGTGAAAGGCTAGTGGGTGAGCAGTTCTTC. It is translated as CASSERLVGEQFF.

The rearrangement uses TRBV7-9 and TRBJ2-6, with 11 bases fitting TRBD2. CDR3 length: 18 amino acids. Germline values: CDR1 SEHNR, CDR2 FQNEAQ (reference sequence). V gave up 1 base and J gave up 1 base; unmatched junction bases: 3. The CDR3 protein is CASSLGLAGISGANVLTF. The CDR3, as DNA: TGTGCCAGCAGCTTAGGACTAGCGGGGATTTCTGGGGCCAACGTCCTGACTTTC.

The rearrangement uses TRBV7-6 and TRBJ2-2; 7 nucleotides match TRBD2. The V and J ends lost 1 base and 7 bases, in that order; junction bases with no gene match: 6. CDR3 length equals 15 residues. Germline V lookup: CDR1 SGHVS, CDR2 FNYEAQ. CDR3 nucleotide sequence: TGTGCCAGCAGCTTAGAGACTAGCAGTCTCGGGGAGCTGTTTTTT. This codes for CASSLETSSLGELFF.